One sample yielded the 32 T cell receptor beta chains listed below, sequenced in a study of shared clonotypes between healthy human individuals. Produced via immunoSEQ multiplex PCR; TCRdb's table is partial and in-frame only. The sample holds a few million clones; about 90% are singletons and the top ten take about 0.41%. Sequencing input: naive CD4+ T cells from PBMCs. The subset: CD45RA+ positively selected. Source of these receptors: a young man in good health. Some clones in this sample may be carry-over from other donors' samples.

The V call is TRBV5-1, the J call TRBJ2-7, with D perhaps matching TRBD1 (5 bases). The CDR3 length is 14 residues. The germline V gene has CDR1 SGHRS and CDR2 YFSETQ. V dropped 4 bases and J dropped 5 bases, with 16 bases sitting between them. The CDR3 sequence: CASSPQGVSDEQYF. The CDR3 nucleotides read TGCGCCAGCAGCCCCCAGGGTGTATCCGACGAGCAGTACTTC. The whole variable domain, filled in from reference TRBV5-1 and TRBJ2-7, reads KAGVTQTPRYLIKTRGQQVTLSCSPISGHRSVSWYQQTPGQGLQFLFEYFSETQRNKGNFPGRFSGRQFSNSRSEMNVSTLELGDSALYLCASSPQGVSDEQYFGPGTRLTVT.

The rearrangement links TRBV27 to TRBJ2-5; a possible D gene is TRBD1 (6 bases). The CDR3 totals 14 residues. The germline V gene has CDR1 MNHEY and CDR2 SMNVEV (reference sequence). Trimming left V 2 bases short and J 5 bases short, with 12 bases between. The CDR3 DNA reads as TGTGCCAGCAGTTTAGGACAGTTATGGGAGACCCAGTACTTC. Translation: CASSLGQLWETQYF.

CDR3 in amino acids: CASSLVAIAEPQETQYF. CDR3 DNA: TGTGCCAGCAGCTTAGTAGCTATAGCGGAACCCCAAGAGACCCAGTACTTC. The gene calls are TRBV7-9 and TRBJ2-5, with a tentative D call TRBD2 (6 bases). V was clipped by 1 base and J by 1 base, with 16 bases between them. The CDR3 totals 17 residues. Germline V lookup: CDR1 SEHNR, CDR2 FQNEAQ (reference sequence).

This chain connects TRBV19 to TRBJ2-7, with 12 bases fitting TRBD1. Unmatched junction bases numbered 7, after V lost 4 bases and J lost 6 bases. The V gene's germline CDR1 is LNHDA and CDR2 SQIVND (reference sequence). The CDR3 spans 15 residues. CDR3 sequence: CASSRSGTGGFEQYF. In nucleotides, the CDR3 is TGTGCCAGTAGTAGGTCCGGGACAGGGGGCTTCGAGCAGTACTTC.

The V call is TRBV11-1, the J call TRBJ2-1, with 7 positions matching TRBD2. The V gene's germline CDR1 is SGHAT and CDR2 FQDESV (reference sequence). V was pared by 3 bases and J by 14 bases, with 4 bases of the junction left unmatched. This CDR3 region has 11 residues. The CDR3 loop is CASSFGLGEFF. CDR3 in DNA: TGTGCCAGCAGCTTCGGACTAGGGGAGTTCTTC.

The V call is TRBV12-2, the J call TRBJ2-7; the table's D gene call, TRBD1, was not cross checked with the DNA. TRBV12-2 is reported as a pseudogene. CDR3 size: 12 residues. The CDR3 sequence: CASRLNSGRGNF. CDR3 in DNA: TGTGCAAGTCGCTTAAATTCGGGCAGGGGGAACTTC.

The chain carries TRBV6-5 and TRBJ2-1; TRBD2 matches at 8 bases. The CDR3 totals 12 residues. With V trimmed by 10 bases and J by 9 bases, 8 bases remained unmatched. CDR1 and CDR2 (germline): MNHEY, SVGAGI. In nucleotides, the CDR3 is TGTGCCACGAGCGGGAGCGGGGCTGAGCAGTTCTTC. It codes for CATSGSGAEQFF.

The chain employs TRBV21-1 and TRBJ2-1; the table's D call of TRBD2 was not tested on the DNA. TRBV21-1 is given as a pseudogene. CDR3 length: 20 residues. Here the CDR3 reads CASSTQRRDVLKASHNEQFF. The CDR3 DNA follows: TGTGCCAGCAGCACCCAGAGGCGTGACGTCTTGAAGGCCTCCCACAATGAGCAGTTCTTC.

The genes are TRBV14 and TRBJ2-2; D gene ambiguous. Trimming left V 1 base short and J 4 bases short, with 7 bases between. Germline V gene lookup returns CDR1 SGHDN and CDR2 FVKESK. The CDR3 loop spans 14 amino acids. CDR3 in amino acids: CASSQAEFTGELFF. CDR3 DNA: TGTGCCAGCAGCCAAGCGGAGTTCACCGGGGAGCTGTTTTTT.

The chain links TRBV5-1 to TRBJ2-3, with D uncertain. The CDR3 length is 14 residues. Germline CDR1 is SGHRS and CDR2 is YFSETQ. Trimming took off 7 bases at V and 0 bases at J, with 12 bases between the two ends. The CDR3 protein is CASSQLTSTDTQYF. The DNA of the CDR3 is TGCGCCAGCTCCCAGCTAACTAGCACAGATACGCAGTATTTT.

The chain uses TRBV28 and TRBJ2-1; D is tentatively TRBD1 or TRBD2 (7 bases each). Trimming removed 8 bases from V and 8 bases from J, with 22 bases in between. CDR1 MDHEN and CDR2 SYDVKM come from the germline V gene. The CDR3 runs to 15 residues. The DNA of the CDR3 is TGTGCCAGCTATAGCCAGGGGGGGCGGATCGATGAGCAGTTCTTC. Its protein product is CASYSQGGRIDEQFF.

The chain is built from TRBV18 and TRBJ1-3; D is unresolved. The V end lost 4 bases, the J end lost 0 bases, and 13 bases lay between the germline ends. Looked up from germline, CDR1 is KGHSH and CDR2 is LQKENI. The CDR3 spans 16 residues. CDR3 in DNA: TGTGCCAGCTCACAATGGCCCGGGAACTCTGGAAACACCATATATTTT. It translates to CASSQWPGNSGNTIYF. Combining the CDR3 with reference TRBV18 and TRBJ1-3 gives the whole variable domain NAGVMQNPRHLVRRRGQEARLRCSPMKGHSHVYWYRQLPEEGLKFMVYLQKENIIDESGMPKERFSAEFPKEGPSILRIQQVVRGDSAAYFCASSQWPGNSGNTIYFGEGSWLTVV.

This clone was found once. The rearrangement joins TRBV6-1 to TRBJ1-2; 9 nucleotides line up with TRBD1. The V and J ends lost 2 bases and 2 bases, in that order; junction bases with no gene match: 3. In germline, CDR1 is MNHNS, CDR2 SASEGT. The CDR3 extends over 15 amino acids. The CDR3 DNA sequence: TGTGCCAGCAGTGAACCGGGACAGGGCAACTATGGCTACACCTTC. Translated: CASSEPGQGNYGYTF.

The sample holds one count of this clone. Other DNA sequences from this sample encode an identical CDR3 as well. The chain employs TRBV28 and TRBJ2-2; a possible D gene is TRBD2 (5 bases). Germline V gives CDR1 MDHEN, CDR2 SYDVKM. V was clipped by 0 bases and J by 2 bases, with 7 bases between them. This CDR3 is 15 amino acids long. The CDR3 spells CASSLWGSNTGELFF. DNA for the CDR3: TGTGCCAGCAGTTTATGGGGGAGTAACACCGGGGAGCTGTTTTTT. The full variable domain, completed using reference TRBV28 and TRBJ2-2, is DVKVTQSSRYLVKRTGEKVFLECVQDMDHENMFWYRQDPGLGLRLIYFSYDVKMKEKGDIPEGYSVSREKKERFSLILESASTNQTSMYLCASSLWGSNTGELFFGEGSRLTVL.

The chain employs TRBV5-1 and TRBJ1-1; D is unresolved. The CDR3 spans 14 residues. V was cut by 6 bases and J by 5 bases, with 17 bases left in between. From germline, CDR1 is SGHRS and CDR2 YFSETQ. CDR3 amino acids: CASIGQSATTEAFF. The CDR3 coding sequence is TGCGCCAGCATCGGTCAGTCGGCGACGACTGAAGCTTTCTTT. The full variable domain, in which reference TRBV5-1 and TRBJ1-1 provide the parts outside the CDR3, is KAGVTQTPRYLIKTRGQQVTLSCSPISGHRSVSWYQQTPGQGLQFLFEYFSETQRNKGNFPGRFSGRQFSNSRSEMNVSTLELGDSALYLCASIGQSATTEAFFGQGTRLTVV.

Written as DNA, the CDR3 is TGTGCCAGCAGCCAAGAACGGCTAACCGGGGAGCTGTTTTTT. The encoded protein is CASSQERLTGELFF. V usage is TRBV4-2 and J usage is TRBJ2-2, with D unclear. The V gene's germline CDR1 is LGHNA and CDR2 YNFKEQ. The CDR3 totals 14 residues. V was cut by 0 bases and J by 5 bases, with 7 bases left in between.

This chain joins TRBV29-1 and TRBJ2-3; 8 bases align to TRBD2. This CDR3 contains 14 residues. CDR1 and CDR2 from the germline V gene are SQVTM and ANQGSEA. J was trimmed by 4 bases and V by 4 bases; bases with no gene match: 7. The CDR3 DNA reads as TGCAGCGTTGCTGTGGCGGGAGGATCAGATACGCAGTATTTT. This translates into CSVAVAGGSDTQYF.

This chain joins TRBV30 and TRBJ1-3; no definite D call. V was clipped by 2 bases and J by 8 bases, with 13 bases between them. CDR3 length: 13 amino acids. Germline lookup yields CDR1 GTSNPN and CDR2 SVGIG (reference sequence). CDR3 nucleotides: TGTGCCTGGAGTCCTACCCCCTGGGACACCATATATTTT. Its protein product is CAWSPTPWDTIYF.

V is TRBV6-5 and J is TRBJ1-2; D is ambiguous. Trimming took 2 bases from V and 4 from J, leaving 8 bases between them. There are 13 residues in the CDR3. The germline V gene has CDR1 MNHEY and CDR2 SVGAGI. The CDR3 DNA is TGTGCCAGCAGTTACAAACAGTCCTATGGCTACACCTTC. It yields the protein CASSYKQSYGYTF.

The rearrangement links TRBV19 to TRBJ1-2; 8 bases align to TRBD1. The V gene end was trimmed by 3 bases and the J gene end by 6 bases; junction bases not matched to a gene: 6. Germline lookup yields CDR1 LNHDA and CDR2 SQIVND (reference sequence). This CDR3 region has 14 residues. CDR3 amino acids: CASSIGQGADGYTF. CDR3 coding DNA: TGTGCCAGTAGTATTGGTCAGGGGGCTGATGGCTACACCTTC.

Details on this clone: The sample holds other DNA sequences that translate to the same CDR3. J is TRBJ1-5 and V is TRBV28; 8 nucleotides align to TRBD1. The CDR3 consists of 14 residues. Germline V gene lookup returns CDR1 MDHEN and CDR2 SYDVKM. V shed 2 bases and J 5 bases; nucleotides not matched to a gene: 2. The CDR3 DNA reads TGTGCCAGCAGTTTACAGGGGGCTTATCAGCCCCAGCATTTT. Its translation: CASSLQGAYQPQHF. The variable domain in full, with the rest retrieved from reference TRBV28 and TRBJ1-5, is DVKVTQSSRYLVKRTGEKVFLECVQDMDHENMFWYRQDPGLGLRLIYFSYDVKMKEKGDIPEGYSVSREKKERFSLILESASTNQTSMYLCASSLQGAYQPQHFGDGTRLSIL.

Written as DNA, the CDR3 is TGTGCCAGCAGTTTGGACGGCAGGCCTTACGAGCAGTACTTC. Protein product: CASSLDGRPYEQYF. The chain couples TRBV27 to TRBJ2-7; D ambiguous. Germline V gene sequence: CDR1 MNHEY, CDR2 SMNVEV (reference sequence). V dropped 3 bases and J dropped 4 bases, with 13 bases sitting between them. CDR3 length equals 14 residues.

Points on this clone: This CDR3 is also generated by other DNA sequences in the sample. The chain is built from TRBV5-1 and TRBJ2-7; D assignment may be TRBD1 or TRBD2 (5 bases each). This CDR3 has 14 residues. V lost 5 bases, J lost 1 base, and 13 bases lay in between. The V gene's germline CDR1 is SGHRS and CDR2 YFSETQ. Written as DNA, the CDR3 is TGCGCCAGCAGTTTCGCAGGGAGTTCCTACGAGCAGTACTTC. It is translated as CASSFAGSSYEQYF.

The chain links TRBV27 to TRBJ2-5; D may be TRBD2 (7 bases). The CDR3 sequence is 13 residues long. Germline assignment: CDR1 MNHEY and CDR2 SMNVEV (reference sequence). With 7 bases removed from V and 5 bases from J, the gap between germline ends came to 14 bases. The CDR3 bases are TGTGCCAGCACATCGGGGGGCCCGGAGACCCAGTACTTC. Translated, it gives CASTSGGPETQYF.

The chain carries TRBV28 and TRBJ1-3; D gene unclear. CDR3 length equals 16 residues. From germline, CDR1 is MDHEN and CDR2 SYDVKM. Trimming took off 4 bases at V and 0 bases at J, with 13 bases between the two ends. CDR3 DNA: TGTGCCAGCAGTTCCAGGTTCTTCATCTCTGGAAACACCATATATTTT. Translation: CASSSRFFISGNTIYF.

In this sample, this clone turned up a few times. V and J are TRBV7-2 and TRBJ2-1; D may be TRBD1 (6 bases). V lost 2 bases and J lost 0, with 8 bases in between. Germline V gives CDR1 SGHTA, CDR2 FQGNSA. The CDR3 sequence is 15 residues long. As DNA, the CDR3 is TGTGCCAGCAGCTTACAGGGGAGCTCCTACAATGAGCAGTTCTTC. It specifies CASSLQGSSYNEQFF.

The chain uses TRBV14 and TRBJ1-1; D is possibly TRBD1 (5 bases). Germline V gene lookup returns CDR1 SGHDN and CDR2 FVKESK. Trimming shortened V by 1 base and J by 3 bases, and 9 bases separated the two germline ends. The CDR3 spans 14 residues. The CDR3, as DNA: TGTGCCAGCAGCCAAGGGGGACGGTACACTGAAGCTTTCTTT. Its translation is CASSQGGRYTEAFF.

The genes are TRBV7-2 and TRBJ2-5; 12 positions match TRBD1. The CDR3 is 16 residues long. The V and J ends lost 5 bases and 5 bases, in that order; junction bases with no gene match: 9. Germline CDR1 reads SGHTA; CDR2 reads FQGNSA. In DNA form, the CDR3 reads TGTGCCAGCAGCAAACAGGGACAGGGGGCAGGGGAGACCCAGTACTTC. It encodes CASSKQGQGAGETQYF.

The chain employs TRBV6-5 and TRBJ1-4, with D uncertain. CDR3 length equals 14 residues. The germline CDR1 and CDR2 sequences are MNHEY and SVGAGI. V lost 5 bases and J lost 4, with 11 bases in between. CDR3 DNA: TGTGCCAGCAGTAACCACAGAGATAATGAAAAACTGTTTTTT. Translation gives CASSNHRDNEKLFF.

This chain links TRBV28 with TRBJ2-7; perhaps TRBD2 as D (6 bases). The CDR3 covers 16 residues. In germline, CDR1 is MDHEN, CDR2 SYDVKM. The V and J ends lost 1 base and 0 bases respectively, with 13 bases between them. CDR3 coding DNA: TGTGCCAGCAGTTTATCCCCCCGGGACTCCTCCTACGAGCAGTACTTC. Protein sequence: CASSLSPRDSSYEQYF. Full variable domain (remainder filled in from reference TRBV28 and TRBJ2-7): DVKVTQSSRYLVKRTGEKVFLECVQDMDHENMFWYRQDPGLGLRLIYFSYDVKMKEKGDIPEGYSVSREKKERFSLILESASTNQTSMYLCASSLSPRDSSYEQYFGPGTRLTVT.

V usage is TRBV11-3 and J usage is TRBJ2-3; 7 bases fit TRBD1. With V trimmed by 4 bases and J by 3 bases, 1 base remained unmatched. In germline, CDR1 is SGHNT, CDR2 YENEEA. The CDR3 contains 13 residues. CDR3 in DNA: TGTGCCAGCAGCTCGACAGGGACAGATACGCAGTATTTT. The encoded protein is CASSSTGTDTQYF.

The V gene is TRBV7-9, the J gene TRBJ2-5; perhaps D is TRBD1 or TRBD2 (5 bases each). CDR1 and CDR2 (germline): SEHNR, FQNEAQ (reference sequence). The CDR3 totals 16 residues. The germline V and J ends were trimmed by 2 bases and 2 bases, with 15 bases remaining between them. The CDR3 region is CASSLPSWDEQETQYF. The CDR3 DNA is TGTGCCAGCAGCTTACCATCATGGGACGAACAAGAGACCCAGTACTTC.